This is a list of T cell receptor beta chains from one sample in a study of blood T cell repertoires in COVID-19. Assay: immunoSEQ multiplex PCR; the TCRdb copy retains only in-frame clones and omits some. The sample includes 200,000 or so clones, 70% to 90% seen only once; the top ten take 2% to 2.5%. Sequenced: PBMCs or T cells enriched from blood (not recorded which). The receptor set was obtained from a middle-aged woman with acute COVID-19. CDR3s include the opening cysteine and the closing phenylalanine or tryptophan. A D gene is named only where the DNA matches it firmly. Rows may omit the clone size; those that give it use once, few, many or a size class.

d_call: TRBD2; j_call: TRBJ2-7; clone_size: few; v_call: TRBV9; cdr3_aa: CASSVNSGGPPYEQYF; cdr3_nt: TGTGCCAGCAGCGTAAACTCGGGGGGGCCTCCCTACGAGCAGTACTTC
d_call: NA; j_call: TRBJ1-5; clone_size: NA; v_call: TRBV19; cdr3_aa: CASSSRQNDGQPQHF; cdr3_nt: TGTGCCAGTAGTTCTAGACAGAACGACGGACAGCCCCAGCATTTT
d_call: NA; j_call: TRBJ2-1; clone_size: NA; v_call: TRBV10-1; cdr3_aa: CASSPGGSQGNEQFF; cdr3_nt: TGCGCCAGCAGCCCCGGAGGAAGCCAAGGCAATGAGCAGTTCTTC
d_call: NA; j_call: TRBJ2-5; clone_size: NA; v_call: TRBV16; cdr3_aa: CASSGGLPGTQYF; cdr3_nt: TGTGCCAGCAGCGGCGGGCTACCCGGGACCCAGTACTTC
d_call: TRBD1; j_call: TRBJ2-7; clone_size: few; v_call: TRBV3-1/TRBV3-2; cdr3_aa: CASSWSGTGIFEQYF; cdr3_nt: TGTGCCAGCAGCTGGTCCGGGACAGGGATATTCGAGCAGTACTTC
d_call: TRBD1; j_call: TRBJ1-6; clone_size: NA; v_call: TRBV27; cdr3_aa: CASSLLQGRNSPLHF; cdr3_nt: TGTGCCAGCAGTTTATTACAGGGGCGGAATTCACCCCTCCACTTT
d_call: TRBD1; j_call: TRBJ2-3; clone_size: NA; v_call: TRBV19; cdr3_aa: CASSIPGQGSTDTQYF; cdr3_nt: TGTGCCAGTAGTATTCCGGGACAGGGGTCCACAGATACGCAGTATTTT
d_call: TRBD2; j_call: TRBJ2-3; clone_size: NA; v_call: TRBV24-1; cdr3_aa: CATSDSSPGAGGPYTQYF; cdr3_nt: TGTGCCACCAGTGATTCGTCCCCTGGGGCGGGGGGGCCATATACGCAGTATTTT
d_call: TRBD1; j_call: TRBJ1-2; clone_size: NA; v_call: TRBV18; cdr3_aa: CASSSLGTGESHYGYTF; cdr3_nt: TGTGCCAGCTCATCCCTCGGGACAGGGGAGAGTCACTATGGCTACACCTTC
d_call: TRBD1; j_call: TRBJ2-3; clone_size: NA; v_call: TRBV7-2; cdr3_aa: CASRDSGTDTQYF; cdr3_nt: TGTGCCAGCCGGGACAGCGGCACAGATACGCAGTATTTT
d_call: NA; j_call: TRBJ2-2; clone_size: NA; v_call: TRBV10-2; cdr3_aa: CASSVTGNTGELFF; cdr3_nt: TGCGCCAGCAGTGTGACGGGAAACACCGGGGAGCTGTTTTTT
d_call: NA; j_call: TRBJ2-5; clone_size: NA; v_call: TRBV19; cdr3_aa: CASTLAGQETQYF; cdr3_nt: TGTGCCAGTACCCTAGCAGGACAAGAGACCCAGTACTTC
d_call: TRBD1; j_call: TRBJ1-5; clone_size: NA; v_call: TRBV6-2/TRBV6-3; cdr3_aa: CASSYGTGPYSNQPQHF; cdr3_nt: TGTGCCAGCAGTTACGGGACAGGACCTTATAGCAATCAGCCCCAGCATTTT
d_call: TRBD1; j_call: TRBJ1-2; clone_size: NA; v_call: TRBV29-1; cdr3_aa: CSVDGTANYGYTF; cdr3_nt: TGCAGCGTTGATGGGACAGCTAACTATGGCTACACCTTC
d_call: TRBD2; j_call: TRBJ2-1; clone_size: NA; v_call: TRBV6-2/TRBV6-3; cdr3_aa: CASSPGGYNEQFF; cdr3_nt: TGTGCCAGCAGCCCGGGAGGCTACAATGAGCAGTTCTTC
d_call: NA; j_call: TRBJ1-1; clone_size: NA; v_call: TRBV29-1; cdr3_aa: CSAYRDSKNTEAFF; cdr3_nt: TGCAGCGCCTACCGGGACTCCAAGAACACTGAAGCTTTCTTT
d_call: NA; j_call: TRBJ1-2; clone_size: NA; v_call: TRBV13; cdr3_aa: CASSLNSGADYGYTF; cdr3_nt: TGTGCCAGCAGCTTAAACAGCGGAGCGGATTATGGCTACACCTTC